This TCR beta chain is from a study of patients and donors after allogeneic stem cell transplantation. TCRdb redid the calling of the RT-PCR reads with MiXCR, one entry per CDR3 protein. This sample has 400,000 to 450,000 distinct CDR3 sequences, with roughly 17% found just once. This clonotype has more than one count but fewer than ten. The germline V gene encodes CDR1 MNHEY and CDR2 SVGEGT. The length of the CDR3 is 12 residues. V was cut by 0 bases and J by 6 bases, with 6 bases left in between. The chain joins TRBV6-2 or TRBV6-3 to TRBJ2-7; TRBD2 is a possible D gene (6 bases). This TCR was sampled from a human donor who was either an allogeneic HSCT recipient or a stem cell or donor lymphocyte infusion donor (not recorded which). It is not recorded whose cells these are; they may come from a transplant donor. Sequencing was performed on blood, either unsorted or a sorted T cell fraction (not recorded which). The CDR3 loop reads CASSYSGGEQYF. The CDR3 DNA reads as TGTGCCAGCAGTTACTCGGGGGGCGAGCAGTACTTC.